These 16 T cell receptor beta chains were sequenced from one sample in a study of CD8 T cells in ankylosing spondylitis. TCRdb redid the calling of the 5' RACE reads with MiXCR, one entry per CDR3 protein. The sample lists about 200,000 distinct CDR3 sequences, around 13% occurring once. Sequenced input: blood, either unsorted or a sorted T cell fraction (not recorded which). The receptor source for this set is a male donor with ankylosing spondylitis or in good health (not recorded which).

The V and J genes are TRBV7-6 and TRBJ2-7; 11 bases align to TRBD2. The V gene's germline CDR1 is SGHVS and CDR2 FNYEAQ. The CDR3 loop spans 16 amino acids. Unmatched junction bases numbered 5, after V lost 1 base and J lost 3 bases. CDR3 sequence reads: CASSLDGTSGFYEQYF. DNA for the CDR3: TGTGCCAGCAGCTTAGATGGGACTAGCGGATTCTACGAGCAGTACTTC.

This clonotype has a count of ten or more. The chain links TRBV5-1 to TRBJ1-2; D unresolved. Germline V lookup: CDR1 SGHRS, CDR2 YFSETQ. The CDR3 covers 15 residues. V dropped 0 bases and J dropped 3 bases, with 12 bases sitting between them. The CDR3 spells CASSLDNPGDYGYTF. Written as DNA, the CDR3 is TGCGCCAGCAGCTTGGACAACCCCGGCGACTATGGCTACACCTTC.

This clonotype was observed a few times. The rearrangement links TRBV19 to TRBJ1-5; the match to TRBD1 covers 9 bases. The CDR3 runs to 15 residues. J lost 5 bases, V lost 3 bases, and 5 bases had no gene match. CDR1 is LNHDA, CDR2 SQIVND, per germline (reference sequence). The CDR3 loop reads CASSMGQGKDQPQHF. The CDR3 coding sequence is TGTGCCAGTAGTATGGGACAGGGAAAGGATCAGCCCCAGCATTTT.

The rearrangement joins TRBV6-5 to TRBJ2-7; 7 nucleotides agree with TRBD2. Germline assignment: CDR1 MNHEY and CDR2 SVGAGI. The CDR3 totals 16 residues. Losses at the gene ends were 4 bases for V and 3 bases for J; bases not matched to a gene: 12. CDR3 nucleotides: TGTGCCAGCAGTTCCATAAGACCTCCTAGCGGCTACGAGCAGTACTTC. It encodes CASSSIRPPSGYEQYF.

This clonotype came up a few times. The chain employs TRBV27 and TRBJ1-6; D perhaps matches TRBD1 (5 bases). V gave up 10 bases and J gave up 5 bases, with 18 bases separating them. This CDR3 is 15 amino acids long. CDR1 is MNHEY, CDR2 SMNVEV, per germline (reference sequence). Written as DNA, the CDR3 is TGTGCCACCCAAAGCATGGGGGAGGATAATTCACCCCTCCACTTT. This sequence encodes CATQSMGEDNSPLHF.

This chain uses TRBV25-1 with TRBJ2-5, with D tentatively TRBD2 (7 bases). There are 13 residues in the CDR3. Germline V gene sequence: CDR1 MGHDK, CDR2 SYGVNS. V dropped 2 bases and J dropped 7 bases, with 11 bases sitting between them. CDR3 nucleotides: TGTGCCAGCAGTGAAGGGGGGGCCGGGACCCAGTACTTC. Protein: CASSEGGAGTQYF.

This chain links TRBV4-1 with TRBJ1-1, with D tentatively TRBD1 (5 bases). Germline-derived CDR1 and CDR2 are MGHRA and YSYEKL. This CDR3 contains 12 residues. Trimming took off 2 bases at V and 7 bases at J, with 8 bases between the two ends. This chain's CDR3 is CASSQQGGEAFF. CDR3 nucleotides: TGCGCCAGCAGCCAACAGGGTGGTGAAGCTTTCTTT.

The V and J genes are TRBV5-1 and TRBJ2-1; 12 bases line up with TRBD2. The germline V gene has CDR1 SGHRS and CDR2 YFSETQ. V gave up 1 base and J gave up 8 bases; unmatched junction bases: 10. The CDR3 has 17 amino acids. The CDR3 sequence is CASSLRPSGGAWDEQFF. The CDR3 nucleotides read TGCGCCAGCAGCTTGAGGCCTAGCGGGGGGGCCTGGGATGAGCAGTTCTTC.

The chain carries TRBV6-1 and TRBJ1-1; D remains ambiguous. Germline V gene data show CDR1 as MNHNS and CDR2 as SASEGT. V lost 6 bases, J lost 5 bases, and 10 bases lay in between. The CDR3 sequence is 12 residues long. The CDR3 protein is CASSIGRTEAFF. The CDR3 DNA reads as TGTGCCAGCAGCATTGGACGGACTGAAGCTTTCTTT.

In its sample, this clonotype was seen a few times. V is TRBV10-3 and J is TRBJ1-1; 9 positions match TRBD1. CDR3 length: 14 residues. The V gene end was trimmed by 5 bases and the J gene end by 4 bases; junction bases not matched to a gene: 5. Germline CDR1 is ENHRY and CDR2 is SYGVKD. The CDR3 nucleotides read TGTGCCATCAGTCACGGGACAGGGCTCACTGAAGCTTTCTTT. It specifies CAISHGTGLTEAFF.

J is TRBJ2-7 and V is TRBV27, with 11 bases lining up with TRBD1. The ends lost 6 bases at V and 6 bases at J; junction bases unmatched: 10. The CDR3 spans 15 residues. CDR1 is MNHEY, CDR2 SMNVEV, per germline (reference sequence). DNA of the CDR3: TGTGCCAGCAGGGTAGGACAGGGGGCCGCGGGCGAGCAGTACTTC. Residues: CASRVGQGAAGEQYF.

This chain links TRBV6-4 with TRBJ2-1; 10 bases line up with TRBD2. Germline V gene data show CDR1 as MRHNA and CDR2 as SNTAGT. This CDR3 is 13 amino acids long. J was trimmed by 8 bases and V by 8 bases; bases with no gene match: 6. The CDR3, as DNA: TGTGCCAGCGCTAGCGGGAGCTCGTATGAGCAGTTCTTC. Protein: CASASGSSYEQFF.

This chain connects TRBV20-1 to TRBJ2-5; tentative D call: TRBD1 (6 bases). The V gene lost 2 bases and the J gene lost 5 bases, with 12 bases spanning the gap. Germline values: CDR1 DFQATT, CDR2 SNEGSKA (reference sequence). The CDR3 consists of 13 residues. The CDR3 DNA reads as TGCAGTGCTAGACTACAGGGTCATGAGACCCAGTACTTC. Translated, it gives CSARLQGHETQYF.

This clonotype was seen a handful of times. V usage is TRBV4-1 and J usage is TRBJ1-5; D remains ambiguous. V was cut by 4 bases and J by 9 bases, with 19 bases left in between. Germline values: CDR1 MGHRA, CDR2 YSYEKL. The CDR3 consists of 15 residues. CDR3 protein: CASSPNPGAMLPQHF. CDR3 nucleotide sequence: TGCGCCAGCAGCCCCAATCCAGGAGCGATGCTGCCCCAGCATTTT.

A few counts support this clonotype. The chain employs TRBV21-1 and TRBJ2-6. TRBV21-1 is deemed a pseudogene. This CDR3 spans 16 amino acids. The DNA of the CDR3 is TGTGCCAGCAGCGCAAACCCAGTTTCTGGGGCCAACGTCCTGACTTTC. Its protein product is CASSANPVSGANVLTF.

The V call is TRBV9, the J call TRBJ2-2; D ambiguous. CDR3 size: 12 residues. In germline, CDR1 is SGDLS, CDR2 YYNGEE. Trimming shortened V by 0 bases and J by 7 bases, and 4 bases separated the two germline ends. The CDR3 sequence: CASSVVNGELFF. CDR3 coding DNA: TGTGCCAGCAGCGTAGTGAACGGGGAGCTGTTTTTT.